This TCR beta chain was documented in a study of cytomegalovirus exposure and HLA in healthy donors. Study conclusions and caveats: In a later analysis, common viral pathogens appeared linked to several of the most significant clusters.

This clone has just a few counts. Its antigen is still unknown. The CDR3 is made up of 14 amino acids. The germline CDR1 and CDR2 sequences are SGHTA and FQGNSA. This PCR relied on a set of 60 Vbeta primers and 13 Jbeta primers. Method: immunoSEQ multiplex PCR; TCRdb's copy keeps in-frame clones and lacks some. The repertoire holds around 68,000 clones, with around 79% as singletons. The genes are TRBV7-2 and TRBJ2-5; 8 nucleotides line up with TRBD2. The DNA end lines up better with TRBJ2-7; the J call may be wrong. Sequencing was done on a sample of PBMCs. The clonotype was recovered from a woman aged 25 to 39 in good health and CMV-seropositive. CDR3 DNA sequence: TGTGCCAGCAGCTTATACGGGAGGGCGAACGAGCAGTACTTC. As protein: CASSLYGRANEQYF.